This TCR beta chain appears in the sequencing data of a study of CD8+CD57+ T cells in acquired aplastic anemia. Turning to the study itself: The DNA of sorted CD4+ and CD8+ cells averaged around 3.2 ug. Study-wide points: Twenty-nine shared CD8+ CDR3s appeared highly expressed within patients' immunodominant clones.

The CDR3 totals 15 residues. The germline V gene has CDR1 WNHNN and CDR2 SYGVQD (reference sequence). Unmatched junction bases numbered 6, after V lost 6 bases and J lost 1 base. Profiling that covered TCR beta VDJ and CDR3 relied on genomic DNA as its template. A single record per CDR3 protein comes from TCRdb applying MiXCR to the reads. Of about 150,000 distinct CDR3 sequences listed, 40% to 65% are singletons. With respect to this clonotype: As yet, its antigen is unknown.

In patients chosen for sequencing, flow cytometry had shown CD8+CD57+ cell expansion. Each patient carried a diagnosis of severe acquired aplastic anemia. Patients had received no therapy at the time of blood sampling. This sequence joins TRBV10-1 and TRBJ1-1; 9 nucleotides agree with TRBD1. Sequenced input: sorted CD4+, CD8+, or CD8+CD57+ T cells (not recorded which) from PBMCs. This sequence originates from a human donor with aplastic anemia. The CDR3 DNA reads as TGCGCCAGCAGCCCGGGACAGGGAACGAACACTGAAGCTTTCTTT. Its protein is CASSPGQGTNTEAFF.